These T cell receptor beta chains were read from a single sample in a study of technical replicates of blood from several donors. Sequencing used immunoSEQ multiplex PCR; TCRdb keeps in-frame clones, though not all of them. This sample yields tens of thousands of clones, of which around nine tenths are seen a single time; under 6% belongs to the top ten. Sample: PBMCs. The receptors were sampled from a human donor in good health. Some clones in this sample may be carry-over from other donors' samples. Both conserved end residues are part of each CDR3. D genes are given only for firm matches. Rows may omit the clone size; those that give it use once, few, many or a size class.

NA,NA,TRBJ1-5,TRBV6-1,CASSDRPSRGGYSNQPQHF,TGTGCCAGCAGTGACAGACCTTCACGAGGGGGTTATAGCAATCAGCCCCAGCATTTT
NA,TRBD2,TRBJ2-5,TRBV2,CASRLLAGRQETQYF,TGTGCCAGCAGACTACTAGCGGGAAGGCAAGAGACCCAGTACTTC
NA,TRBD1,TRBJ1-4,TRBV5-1,CASRPDRGVEKLFF,TGCGCCAGCAGGCCGGACAGGGGGGTTGAAAAACTGTTTTTT
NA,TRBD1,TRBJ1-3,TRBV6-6,CASSFGTGSSGNTIYF,TGTGCCAGCAGTTTCGGGACAGGGAGCTCTGGAAACACCATATATTTT
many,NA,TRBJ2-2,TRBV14,CASSQQLASTGELFF,TGTGCCAGCAGCCAACAATTAGCTTCCACCGGGGAGCTGTTTTTT
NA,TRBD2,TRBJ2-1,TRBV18,CASSPQPPGLAGAHEQFF,TGTGCCAGCTCACCACAGCCTCCGGGACTAGCGGGGGCCCATGAGCAGTTCTTC
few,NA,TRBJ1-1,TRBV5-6,CASSFYQPGHNTEAFF,TGTGCCAGCAGCTTTTACCAACCGGGACACAACACTGAAGCTTTCTTT
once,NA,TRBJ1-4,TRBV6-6,CASISAGTNEKLFF,TGTGCCAGCATCAGCGCGGGAACTAATGAAAAACTGTTTTTT
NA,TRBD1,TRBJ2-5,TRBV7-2,CASTWDRGQETQYF,TGTGCCAGCACTTGGGACAGGGGGCAAGAGACCCAGTACTTC
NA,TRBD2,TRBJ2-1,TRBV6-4,CASSRLAGEYNEQFF,TGTGCCAGCAGTAGACTAGCGGGAGAGTACAATGAGCAGTTCTTC
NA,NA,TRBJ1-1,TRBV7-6,CASSPQDRNTEAFF,TGTGCCAGCAGCCCCCAGGACAGGAACACTGAAGCTTTCTTT
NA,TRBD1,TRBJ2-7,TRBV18,CASSPGQGSAEQYF,TGTGCCAGCTCACCGGGACAGGGATCCGCCGAGCAGTACTTC
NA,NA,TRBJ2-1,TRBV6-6,CASSYSSTLYNEQFF,TGTGCCAGCAGTTACTCGAGCACCCTATACAATGAGCAGTTCTTC
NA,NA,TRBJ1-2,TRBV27,CASRRNRGSYGYTF,TGTGCCAGCAGGCGGAACCGGGGGTCCTATGGCTACACCTTC
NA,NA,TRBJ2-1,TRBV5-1,CASSLPSGSNEQFF,TGCGCCAGCAGCTTGCCGTCAGGTAGCAATGAGCAGTTCTTC
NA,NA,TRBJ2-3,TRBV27,CASSLGARADTDTQYF,TGTGCCAGCAGTTTAGGGGCCAGGGCCGACACAGATACGCAGTATTTT
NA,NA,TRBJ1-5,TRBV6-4,CASSDSGTPGQPQHF,TGTGCCAGCAGTGACTCGGGGACTCCGGGTCAGCCCCAGCATTTT
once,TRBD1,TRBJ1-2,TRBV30,CAWRQGDRGSGYTF,TGTGCCTGGAGGCAGGGAGACAGGGGTTCTGGCTACACCTTC
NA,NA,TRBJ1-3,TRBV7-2,CASSTLTWTPAGNTIYF,TGTGCCAGCAGCACCTTGACCTGGACACCCGCTGGAAACACCATATATTTT
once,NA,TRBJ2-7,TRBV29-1,CTNGWPACAYEQYF,TGCACTAACGGGTGGCCGGCGTGCGCCTACGAGCAGTACTTC
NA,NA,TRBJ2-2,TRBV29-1,CSVDGGTGELFF,TGCAGCGTTGACGGGGGAACCGGGGAGCTGTTTTTT
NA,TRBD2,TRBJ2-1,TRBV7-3,CASSFTSGSSNEQFF,TGTGCCAGCAGCTTCACTAGCGGGAGCTCAAATGAGCAGTTCTTC
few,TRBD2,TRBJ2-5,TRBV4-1,CASSQGRLAGSRQETQYF,TGCGCCAGCAGCCAGGGAAGACTAGCGGGAAGTCGGCAAGAGACCCAGTACTTC
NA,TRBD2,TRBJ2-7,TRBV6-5,CASSTSGTSSHEQYF,TGTGCCAGCAGTACCTCCGGGACTAGTTCCCACGAGCAGTACTTC
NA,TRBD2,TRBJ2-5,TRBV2,CASSGGARVSQYF,TGTGCCAGCAGCGGGGGGGCAAGAGTCTCCCAGTACTTC
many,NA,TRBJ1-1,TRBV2,CASSRRDKTNTEAFF,TGTGCCAGCAGTCGAAGGGACAAAACGAACACTGAAGCTTTCTTT
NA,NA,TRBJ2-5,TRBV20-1,CSALEETQYF,TGCAGTGCTTTGGAGGAGACCCAGTACTTC
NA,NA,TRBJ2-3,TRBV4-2,CASSQEQGSTDTQYF,TGTGCCAGCAGCCAAGAGCAGGGGAGCACAGATACGCAGTATTTT
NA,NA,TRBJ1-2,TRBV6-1,CASSVQVNYTF,TGTGCCAGCAGTGTACAGGTCAACTACACCTTC
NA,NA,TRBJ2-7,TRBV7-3,CASSLLAEGSEQYF,TGTGCCAGCAGCTTATTGGCCGAGGGATCCGAGCAGTACTTC
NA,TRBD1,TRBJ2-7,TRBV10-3,CAISGTGYEQYF,TGTGCCATCAGTGGGACAGGGTACGAGCAGTACTTC
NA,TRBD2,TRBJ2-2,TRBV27,CASSLSKGLAGVYGTGELFF,TGTGCCAGCAGTTTATCGAAAGGACTAGCGGGAGTCTACGGCACCGGGGAGCTGTTTTTT
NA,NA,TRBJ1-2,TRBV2,CASSELGGSANYGYTF,TGTGCCAGCAGTGAATTGGGGGGGTCAGCTAACTATGGCTACACCTTC
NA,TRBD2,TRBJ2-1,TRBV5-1,CASSLGGTSVYNEQFF,TGCGCCAGCAGCTTGGGGGGGACTAGCGTCTACAATGAGCAGTTCTTC
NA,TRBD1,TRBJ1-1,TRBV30,CAWMGQMNTEAFF,TGTGCCTGGATGGGACAGATGAACACTGAAGCTTTCTTT
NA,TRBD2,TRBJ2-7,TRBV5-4,CASSLASGASYEQYF,TGTGCCAGCAGCTTGGCCAGCGGGGCTTCCTACGAGCAGTACTTC
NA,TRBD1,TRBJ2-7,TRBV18,CASKTGGGVYEQYF,TGTGCCAGCAAAACAGGGGGAGGCGTCTACGAGCAGTACTTC
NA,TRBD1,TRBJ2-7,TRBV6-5,CASRPGTGLTYEQYF,TGTGCCAGCAGACCCGGGACAGGGTTGACCTACGAGCAGTACTTC
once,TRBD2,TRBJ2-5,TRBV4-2,CASSQEPGIAGGETQYF,TGTGCCAGCAGCCAAGAACCGGGGATAGCGGGAGGAGAGACCCAGTACTTC
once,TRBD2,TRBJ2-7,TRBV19,CASSWGTSGSRSYEQYF,TGTGCCAGTAGTTGGGGGACTAGCGGGAGTCGGTCGTACGAGCAGTACTTC
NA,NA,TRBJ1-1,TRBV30,CAWSVRVTEAFF,TGTGCCTGGAGTGTACGAGTGACTGAAGCTTTCTTT
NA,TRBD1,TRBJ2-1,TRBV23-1,CASSQLRDRDNNEQFF,TGCGCCAGCAGTCAATTAAGGGACAGGGATAACAATGAGCAGTTCTTC
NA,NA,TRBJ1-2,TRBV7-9,CASSQGVFGYTF,TGTGCCAGCAGCCAAGGGGTCTTTGGCTACACCTTC
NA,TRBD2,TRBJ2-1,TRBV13,CASSEFLAGALTYNEQFF,TGTGCCAGCAGCGAGTTCCTAGCGGGGGCCCTCACCTACAATGAGCAGTTCTTC